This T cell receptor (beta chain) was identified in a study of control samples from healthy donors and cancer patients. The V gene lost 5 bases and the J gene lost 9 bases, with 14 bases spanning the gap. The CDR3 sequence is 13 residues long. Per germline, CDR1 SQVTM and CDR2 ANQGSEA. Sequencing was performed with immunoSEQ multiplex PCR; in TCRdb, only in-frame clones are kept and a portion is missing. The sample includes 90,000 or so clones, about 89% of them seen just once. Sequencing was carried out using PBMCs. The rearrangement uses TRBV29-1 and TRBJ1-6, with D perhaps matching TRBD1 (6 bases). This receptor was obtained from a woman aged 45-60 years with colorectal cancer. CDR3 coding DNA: TGCAGCGTTAGGACAGTTGGGGGTTCACCCCTCCACTTT. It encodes CSVRTVGGSPLHF.